These 23 T cell receptor beta chains came from one sample sequenced in a study of blood T cell repertoires in COVID-19. Measured with immunoSEQ multiplex PCR; TCRdb has only the in-frame clones, and not every one. Of 25,000 to 30,000 clones listed, over 85% are singletons. Specimen: peripheral blood. All receptors come from a human donor in a cohort sampled during active COVID-19.

This sequence joins TRBV6-5 and TRBJ1-2; perhaps TRBD1 as D (6 bases). The germline CDR1 and CDR2 sequences are MNHEY and SVGAGI. V was trimmed by 2 bases and J by 6 bases, leaving 13 bases between them. This CDR3 is 14 amino acids long. CDR3 bases: TGTGCCAGCAGTTACCGGGGGGCGTCGGATGGCTACACCTTC. Its protein product is CASSYRGASDGYTF.

The chain employs TRBV28 and TRBJ1-4, with 11 bases matching TRBD1. The junction had 6 bases not matched to a gene; V was cut back by 6 bases and J by 6 bases. This CDR3 is built from 15 residues. CDR1 MDHEN and CDR2 SYDVKM come from the germline V gene. CDR3 loop: CASREPGQGDEKLFF. In DNA, the CDR3 is TGTGCCAGCAGGGAACCGGGACAGGGGGATGAAAAACTGTTTTTT. Based on the CDR3 plus reference TRBV28 and TRBJ1-4, the full variable domain is DVKVTQSSRYLVKRTGEKVFLECVQDMDHENMFWYRQDPGLGLRLIYFSYDVKMKEKGDIPEGYSVSREKKERFSLILESASTNQTSMYLCASREPGQGDEKLFFGSGTQLSVL.

The genes are TRBV3-1 (or the pseudogene TRBV3-2) and TRBJ1-3; TRBD1 matches 7 bases. V trimming: 2 bases; J trimming: 2 bases; junction bases outside the gene matches: 3. Germline lookup yields CDR1 LGHDT and CDR2 YNNKEL (reference sequence). The CDR3 consists of 15 residues. The DNA for the CDR3 is TGTGCCAGCAGCCAATACACAGGGGCTGGAAACACCATATATTTT. This codes for CASSQYTGAGNTIYF.

This chain links TRBV7-2 with TRBJ2-2; 8 bases fit TRBD2. This CDR3 has 16 residues. V lost 4 bases to trimming and J lost 6 bases; unmatched junction nucleotides: 10. CDR1 and CDR2 (germline): SGHTA, FQGNSA. CDR3 in amino acids: CASSWAPGRAAGELFF. In DNA form, the CDR3 reads TGTGCCAGCAGCTGGGCTCCCGGGAGGGCCGCCGGGGAGCTGTTTTTT. The variable domain in full, with the rest retrieved from reference TRBV7-2 and TRBJ2-2, is GAGVSQSPSNKVTEKGKDVELRCDPISGHTALYWYRQSLGQGLEFLIYFQGNSAPDKSGLPSDRFSAERTGGSVSTLTIQRTQQEDSAVYLCASSWAPGRAAGELFFGEGSRLTVL.

This chain connects TRBV28 to TRBJ1-2; no reliable D call. The ends were cut back, 4 bases at V and 3 bases at J, with 15 bases in the middle. This CDR3 comprises 15 residues. The germline V gene has CDR1 MDHEN and CDR2 SYDVKM. The CDR3 DNA is TGTGCCAGCAGTTCCTGCCCCGACGGGTACTATGGCTACACCTTC. It is translated as CASSSCPDGYYGYTF.

CDR3 sequence reads: CASNPTGADGYTF. The CDR3 DNA is TGTGCCAGCAACCCGACAGGTGCCGATGGCTACACCTTC. This chain joins TRBV6-5 and TRBJ1-2; D perhaps matches TRBD1 (6 bases). There are 13 residues in the CDR3. CDR1 is MNHEY, CDR2 SVGAGI, per germline. With 7 bases removed from V and 6 bases from J, the gap between germline ends came to 15 bases.

The chain recombines TRBV7-9 with TRBJ2-7; D perhaps matches TRBD2 (6 bases). CDR1 is SEHNR and CDR2 is FQNEAQ in the germline V gene (reference sequence). The CDR3 length is 13 residues. V lost 1 base, J lost 7 bases, and 11 bases lay in between. The CDR3 loop reads CASSLEMGREQYF. CDR3 nucleotides: TGTGCCAGCAGCTTAGAGATGGGGAGGGAGCAGTACTTC.

The CDR3 is CASNRQGIYNEQFF. The CDR3 nucleotides are TGCGCCAGCAACCGACAGGGGATTTACAATGAGCAGTTCTTC. The chain carries TRBV5-1 and TRBJ2-1, with 8 bases fitting TRBD1. CDR1 is SGHRS and CDR2 is YFSETQ in the germline V gene. This CDR3 region has 14 residues. The junction had 6 bases not matched to a gene; V was cut back by 6 bases and J by 4 bases.

This chain connects TRBV6-6 to TRBJ1-3; TRBD1 matches 8 bases. CDR1 MNHNY and CDR2 SVGAGI come from the germline V gene (reference sequence). The junction had 11 bases not matched to a gene; V was cut back by 6 bases and J by 4 bases. The CDR3 consists of 16 residues. In nucleotides, the CDR3 is TGTGCCAGCAGCTCTGAAGGGACAGGTGGAGGAAACACCATATATTTT. Translated: CASSSEGTGGGNTIYF.

This chain joins TRBV23-1 and TRBJ1-6, with D perhaps TRBD1 (6 bases). TRBV23-1 is an open reading frame whose function is uncertain. The CDR3 contains 20 residues. Trimming removed 3 bases from V and 4 bases from J, with 25 bases in between. The CDR3 sequence is CASSHPNSGAWIRYNSPLHF. CDR3 in DNA: TGCGCCAGCAGTCACCCGAATTCAGGGGCATGGATTCGATATAATTCACCCCTCCACTTT.

J is TRBJ1-4 and V is TRBV6-1; TRBD1 might be the D (5 bases). CDR1 is MNHNS and CDR2 is SASEGT in the germline V gene. The CDR3 is 20 residues long. Trimming took off 3 bases at V and 0 bases at J, with 23 bases between the two ends. DNA for the CDR3: TGTGCCAGCAGTGACCCCGGATGGGGCAGGGATATTTCAACTAATGAAAAACTGTTTTTT. Translating it yields CASSDPGWGRDISTNEKLFF.

V is TRBV19 and J is TRBJ2-7; the D gene is possibly TRBD2 (5 bases). The germline V gene has CDR1 LNHDA and CDR2 SQIVND (reference sequence). Trimming pared 5 bases from V and 3 bases from J, leaving 20 bases between. The CDR3 length is 16 residues. CDR3 loop: CASSRLQNGLDYEQYF. The CDR3 nucleotides are TGTGCCAGTAGTCGACTACAAAACGGCTTAGACTACGAGCAGTACTTC.

This clone has a handful of counts. The rearrangement links TRBV19 to TRBJ1-3; D not resolved. This CDR3 contains 14 residues. V was pared by 8 bases and J by 0 bases, with 11 bases between. Looked up from germline, CDR1 is LNHDA and CDR2 is SQIVND (reference sequence). The DNA for the CDR3 is TGTGCCAGTCGAGCGGTGAGCTCTGGAAACACCATATATTTT. This gives the protein CASRAVSSGNTIYF.

The chain links TRBV6-5 to TRBJ2-7; a possible D gene is TRBD2 (5 bases). Trimming took off 7 bases at V and 2 bases at J, with 12 bases between the two ends. The CDR3 sequence is 13 residues long. CDR1 and CDR2 from the germline V gene are MNHEY and SVGAGI. This chain's CDR3 is CASNLRVTYEQYF. CDR3 nucleotide sequence: TGTGCCAGCAATTTGCGGGTGACCTACGAGCAGTACTTC.

This clone has only a few counts. V and J are TRBV12-3 or TRBV12-4 and TRBJ2-7; D possibly corresponds to TRBD2 (5 bases). Trimming took off 8 bases at V and 4 bases at J, with 12 bases between the two ends. This CDR3 has 12 amino acids. CDR3 protein: CASSTSSYEQYF. In DNA form, the CDR3 reads TGTGCCAGCTCTACTAGTAGTTACGAGCAGTACTTC.

The chain recombines TRBV19 with TRBJ1-1, with TRBD1 matching 7 bases. There are 13 residues in the CDR3. The V segment lost 7 bases and the J segment 9 bases; nucleotides outside the gene matches: 11. The germline CDR1 and CDR2 sequences are LNHDA and SQIVND (reference sequence). The DNA for the CDR3 is TGTGCCAGTACCCTACCGGGGACAGCGAAAGCTTTCTTT. Protein product: CASTLPGTAKAFF.

The chain combines TRBV28 with TRBJ2-7; 11 positions match TRBD2. Germline CDR1 is MDHEN and CDR2 is SYDVKM. CDR3 size: 13 residues. The V segment lost 6 bases and the J segment 6 bases; nucleotides outside the gene matches: 4. This CDR3 reads CASRTSGKGEQYF. In nucleotides, the CDR3 is TGTGCCAGCAGGACTAGCGGGAAGGGCGAGCAGTACTTC.

The chain joins TRBV19 to TRBJ2-5; D is undetermined. CDR1 LNHDA and CDR2 SQIVND come from the germline V gene (reference sequence). CDR3 length equals 14 residues. Trimming shortened V by 4 bases and J by 2 bases, and 11 bases separated the two germline ends. CDR3 nucleotides: TGTGCCAGTAGTAGAGGCAGCGCGCAAGAGACCCAGTACTTC. Amino acids: CASSRGSAQETQYF.

CDR3 loop: CASSFSGRALDEQFF. The CDR3 DNA reads as TGCGCCAGCAGCTTTAGCGGGAGGGCCTTAGATGAGCAGTTCTTC. The chain links TRBV5-1 to TRBJ2-1; 11 positions agree with TRBD2. Germline V gives CDR1 SGHRS, CDR2 YFSETQ. V shed 2 bases and J 8 bases; nucleotides not matched to a gene: 6. The length of the CDR3 is 15 residues.

This clone was picked up one time. J is TRBJ2-4 and V is TRBV23-1, with TRBD1 matching over 9 bases. TRBV23-1 carries the ORF label, with uncertain function. The CDR3 is 18 amino acids. V lost 3 bases, J lost 0 bases, and 9 bases stayed unmatched. This CDR3 is CASSHRQGVNLAKNIQYF. The DNA of the CDR3 is TGCGCCAGCAGTCATCGACAGGGGGTAAACTTAGCCAAAAACATTCAGTACTTC.

The chain has TRBV7-3 and TRBJ1-1; D remains ambiguous. The germline V gene has CDR1 SGHTA and CDR2 FQGTGA. V was clipped by 2 bases and J by 6 bases, with 13 bases between them. This CDR3 is 14 amino acids long. The CDR3, as DNA: TGTGCCAGCAGCTTATCCGGCCCAGGCGCTGAAGCTTTCTTT. It specifies CASSLSGPGAEAFF.

This chain links TRBV30 with TRBJ2-6, with a possible D match to TRBD2 (5 bases). The CDR3 is made up of 19 amino acids. V lost 3 bases and J lost 1, with 22 bases in between. Germline lookup yields CDR1 GTSNPN and CDR2 SVGIG (reference sequence). CDR3 sequence (DNA): TGTGCCTGGAGCGTCGGACCTATCCGTCGAGGGTCTGGGGCCAACGTCCTGACTTTC. The encoded protein is CAWSVGPIRRGSGANVLTF.

V usage is TRBV10-3 and J usage is TRBJ2-7; 10 nucleotides agree with TRBD1. The CDR3 sequence is 15 residues long. Trimming took 6 bases from V and 2 from J; bases not matched to a gene: 7. CDR1 ENHRY and CDR2 SYGVKD come from the germline V gene. In nucleotides, the CDR3 is TGTGCCATCAGCTTAGGACAGGGGGGGACCTACGAGCAGTACTTC. Residues: CAISLGQGGTYEQYF.